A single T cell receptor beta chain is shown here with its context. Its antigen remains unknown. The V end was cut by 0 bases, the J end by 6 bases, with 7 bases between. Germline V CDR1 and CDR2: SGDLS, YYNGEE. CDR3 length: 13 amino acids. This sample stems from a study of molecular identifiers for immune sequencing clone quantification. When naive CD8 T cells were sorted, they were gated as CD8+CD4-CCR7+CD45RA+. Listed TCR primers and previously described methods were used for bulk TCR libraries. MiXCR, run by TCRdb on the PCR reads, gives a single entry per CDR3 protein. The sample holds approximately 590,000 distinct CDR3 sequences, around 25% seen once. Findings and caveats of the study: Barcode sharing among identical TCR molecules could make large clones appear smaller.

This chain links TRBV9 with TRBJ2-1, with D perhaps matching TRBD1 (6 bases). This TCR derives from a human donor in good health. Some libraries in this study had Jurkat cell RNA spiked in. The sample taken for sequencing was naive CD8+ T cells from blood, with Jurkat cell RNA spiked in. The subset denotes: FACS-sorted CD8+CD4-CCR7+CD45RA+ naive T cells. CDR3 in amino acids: CASSVGGGNEQFF. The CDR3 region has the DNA TGTGCCAGCAGCGTAGGAGGGGGCAATGAGCAGTTCTTC.